These 32 T cell receptor beta chains came from one sample sequenced in a study of OX40 agonist ivuxolimab in advanced cancers. Assay used: immunoSEQ multiplex PCR; TCRdb lists only in-frame clones, some missing. The sample consists of some 37,000 clones, 65% to 85% of them appearing once. The sample was CD4+ or CD8+ T cells sorted from blood, taken in a trial of the OX40 agonist ivuxolimab. The source is an adult with an advanced solid tumor such as melanoma, head and neck, liver or kidney cancer.

The chain is built from TRBV9 and TRBJ2-3, with no clear D. Between the trimmed V and J ends, which lost 4 bases and 4 bases, there was a span of 7 bases. CDR1 is SGDLS, CDR2 YYNGEE, per germline. The CDR3 consists of 12 residues. The CDR3 reads CASSPSADTQYF. In nucleotides, the CDR3 is TGTGCCAGCAGCCCTTCGGCAGATACGCAGTATTTT.

The chain combines TRBV28 with TRBJ2-7; D possibly corresponds to TRBD2 (6 bases). The length of the CDR3 is 17 residues. Per the germline V gene, CDR1 is MDHEN and CDR2 is SYDVKM. V shed 4 bases and J shed 1 base, with 20 bases lying between them. The CDR3 region has the DNA TGTGCCAGCAGTTGGCTGGGAGGCTGGGCTAAGTCCTACGAGCAGTACTTC. As protein: CASSWLGGWAKSYEQYF.

This chain links TRBV27 with TRBJ2-3, with D tentatively TRBD2 (6 bases). Germline loops: CDR1 MNHEY, CDR2 SMNVEV (reference sequence). Trimming took off 5 bases at V and 8 bases at J, with 14 bases between the two ends. The CDR3 totals 13 residues. CDR3 protein: CASSRLVGGTQYF. CDR3 DNA: TGTGCCAGCAGTCGGCTAGTCGGGGGTACGCAGTATTTT.

The rearrangement links TRBV4-3 to TRBJ2-1; tentatively, D is TRBD2 (6 bases). CDR3 length equals 13 residues. Trimming shortened V by 4 bases and J by 8 bases, and 12 bases separated the two germline ends. Per germline, CDR1 LGHNA and CDR2 YSLEER. The CDR3 loop is CASSPPGRHEQFF. CDR3 nucleotide sequence: TGCGCCAGCAGCCCCCCAGGGAGGCATGAGCAGTTCTTC.

This clone came up a few times. The V gene is TRBV4-1, the J gene TRBJ2-3; tentatively, D is TRBD2 (5 bases). CDR1 MGHRA and CDR2 YSYEKL come from the germline V gene. This CDR3 is 15 amino acids long. Trimming took 1 base from V and 6 from J, leaving 14 bases between them. Written as DNA, the CDR3 is TGCGCCAGCAGCCAAGCGCTAGCCACTTGGGATACGCAGTATTTT. This translates into CASSQALATWDTQYF.

The chain couples TRBV2 to TRBJ2-5; 7 nucleotides line up with TRBD1. Trimming removed 5 bases from V and 5 bases from J; junction bases left unmatched: 5. CDR1 is SNHLY and CDR2 is FYNNEI in the germline V gene. The length of the CDR3 is 13 residues. CDR3 in amino acids: CASSLDRVETQYF. CDR3 nucleotide sequence: TGTGCCAGCAGTCTAGACAGGGTGGAGACCCAGTACTTC.

Within the sample, this clone is medium-sized. The chain uses TRBV9 and TRBJ2-7; D perhaps matches TRBD1 (5 bases). Germline V gene sequence: CDR1 SGDLS, CDR2 YYNGEE. V dropped 0 bases and J dropped 6 bases, with 13 bases sitting between them. This CDR3 has 14 amino acids. The CDR3 region has the DNA TGTGCCAGCAGCGTAGGGGCAGGGTCAATCGAGCAGTACTTC. It is translated as CASSVGAGSIEQYF.

The chain recombines TRBV28 with TRBJ1-2; D unclear. The CDR3 is 13 amino acids. The germline V and J ends were trimmed by 5 bases and 7 bases, with 14 bases remaining between them. CDR1 MDHEN and CDR2 SYDVKM come from the germline V gene. The CDR3 DNA reads as TGTGCCAGCAGTCACCCCTACAAAGGTGGCTACACCTTC. Amino acid sequence: CASSHPYKGGYTF.

The genes are TRBV5-5 and TRBJ2-3; 7 nucleotides line up with TRBD2. J was trimmed by 1 base and V by 1 base; bases with no gene match: 0. Germline values: CDR1 SGHKS, CDR2 YYEKEE (reference sequence). CDR3 length: 14 residues. The CDR3: CASSLREGTDTQYF. CDR3 in DNA: TGTGCCAGCAGCTTGCGGGAGGGCACAGATACGCAGTATTTT. The variable domain in full, with the rest retrieved from reference TRBV5-5 and TRBJ2-3, is DAGVTQSPTHLIKTRGQQVTLRCSPISGHKSVSWYQQVLGQGPQFIFQYYEKEERGRGNFPDRFSARQFPNYSSELNVNALLLGDSALYLCASSLREGTDTQYFGPGTRLTVL.

V usage is TRBV27 and J usage is TRBJ2-7, with TRBD1 matching 10 bases. The CDR3 contains 16 residues. V was clipped by 6 bases and J by 4 bases; unmatched bases: 12. Germline loops: CDR1 MNHEY, CDR2 SMNVEV (reference sequence). CDR3 region: CASSPSDRGFMYEQYF. Here the CDR3 DNA reads TGTGCCAGCAGCCCCTCGGACAGGGGGTTCATGTACGAGCAGTACTTC.

This clone was seen just once. The chain recombines TRBV28 with TRBJ2-3; 13 bases map to TRBD2. Trimming removed 8 bases from V and 0 bases from J; junction bases left unmatched: 14. This CDR3 is built from 19 residues. CDR1 and CDR2 (germline): MDHEN, SYDVKM. CDR3 DNA: TGTGCCAGCGCGATGAGACTAGCGGGAGGTACCACTAGCACAGATACGCAGTATTTT. Its translation is CASAMRLAGGTTSTDTQYF.

The chain couples TRBV4-3 to TRBJ1-5; a weak D match, TRBD1 (6 bases). The germline V gene has CDR1 LGHNA and CDR2 YSLEER. The CDR3 is 15 residues long. The germline V and J ends were trimmed by 0 bases and 4 bases, with 10 bases remaining between them. The CDR3, as DNA: TGCGCCAGCAGCCAAGATCAAGGGGGGAATCAGCCCCAGCATTTT. Its protein is CASSQDQGGNQPQHF.

This rearrangement joins TRBV19 to TRBJ2-1; 7 bases are a match to TRBD2. Germline CDR1 is LNHDA and CDR2 is SQIVND (reference sequence). V lost 7 bases and J lost 4; bases outside the gene matches: 10. The CDR3 is 15 residues long. In DNA form, the CDR3 reads TGTGCCAGTACCCATCTGTGGGAGGGGTACAATGAGCAGTTCTTC. Its protein product is CASTHLWEGYNEQFF.

The chain employs TRBV6-1 and TRBJ1-1; D may be TRBD1 (5 bases). Germline V gene lookup returns CDR1 MNHNS and CDR2 SASEGT. V was clipped by 0 bases and J by 1 base, with 9 bases between them. The CDR3 loop spans 15 amino acids. The CDR3 protein is CASSEALGGNTEAFF. The DNA for the CDR3 is TGTGCCAGCAGTGAAGCGCTCGGGGGGAACACTGAAGCTTTCTTT.

The chain couples TRBV28 to TRBJ2-7, with TRBD2 matching 9 bases. J gave up 0 bases and V 5 bases, and 8 bases lay outside the gene matches. Germline V gene sequence: CDR1 MDHEN, CDR2 SYDVKM. The CDR3 loop spans 16 amino acids. The CDR3 here is CASSGARTSASYEQYF. CDR3 in DNA: TGTGCCAGCAGTGGGGCTCGGACTAGCGCCTCCTACGAGCAGTACTTC.

The CDR3 sequence: CASSYHGARSYEQYF. The CDR3 coding sequence is TGTGCCAGCAGCTATCATGGAGCGCGGTCCTACGAGCAGTACTTC. The genes are TRBV6-1 and TRBJ2-7; D gene uncertain. V lost 6 bases and J lost 1, with 16 bases in between. The CDR3 contains 15 residues. CDR1 MNHNS and CDR2 SASEGT come from the germline V gene.

V is TRBV29-1 and J is TRBJ2-7; D is unclear. CDR1 and CDR2 (germline): SQVTM, ANQGSEA. V shed 3 bases and J shed 3 bases, with 9 bases lying between them. CDR3 length: 12 residues. This CDR3 is CSVEDRIYEQYF. In DNA form, the CDR3 reads TGCAGCGTTGAGGACCGGATCTACGAGCAGTACTTC.

The V gene is TRBV13, the J gene TRBJ1-1; TRBD1 matches at 8 bases. The CDR3 sequence is 14 residues long. J was trimmed by 4 bases and V by 4 bases; bases with no gene match: 5. CDR1 and CDR2 from the germline V gene are PRHDT and FYEKMQ (reference sequence). The CDR3 DNA sequence: TGTGCCAGCAGCTCGGGACAGGCGGCCACTGAAGCTTTCTTT. Amino acids: CASSSGQAATEAFF. Together with reference TRBV13 and TRBJ1-1, the CDR3 gives the full variable domain: AAGVIQSPRHLIKEKRETATLKCYPIPRHDTVYWYQQGPGQDPQFLISFYEKMQSDKGSIPDRFSAQQFSDYHSELNMSSLELGDSALYFCASSSGQAATEAFFGQGTRLTVV.

This chain uses TRBV10-2 with TRBJ1-2; D gene uncertain. The length of the CDR3 is 12 residues. Germline CDR1 and CDR2: WSHSY and SAAADI. V lost 3 bases to trimming and J lost 1 base, with 3 bases between them. The CDR3 DNA follows: TGCGCCAGCAGTGACAGTAACTATGGCTACACCTTC. Residues: CASSDSNYGYTF.

The V gene is TRBV28, the J gene TRBJ1-2; D is perhaps TRBD1 (6 bases). There are 14 residues in the CDR3. V shed 0 bases and J shed 4 bases, with 9 bases lying between them. Germline V gene sequence: CDR1 MDHEN, CDR2 SYDVKM. The CDR3 is CASSLWGGSYGYTF. The CDR3 DNA reads TGTGCCAGCAGTTTATGGGGGGGCAGCTATGGCTACACCTTC.

By proportion, this clone is large. This chain connects TRBV6-1 to TRBJ1-4, with D maybe TRBD1 (5 bases). Trimming took off 2 bases at V and 4 bases at J, with 11 bases between the two ends. The V gene's germline CDR1 is MNHNS and CDR2 SASEGT. This CDR3 region has 15 residues. The CDR3 sequence: CASSERGVINEKLFF. The CDR3 region has the DNA TGTGCCAGCAGTGAAAGGGGTGTGATTAATGAAAAACTGTTTTTT.

There are a few counts of this clone. The chain carries TRBV6-1 and TRBJ1-1, with TRBD1 matching over 8 bases. There are 15 residues in the CDR3. Trimming removed 1 base from V and 5 bases from J; junction bases left unmatched: 6. Germline V gene lookup returns CDR1 MNHNS and CDR2 SASEGT. CDR3 coding DNA: TGTGCCAGCAGTGAAGACTGGGACAGGCGGACTGAAGCTTTCTTT. Protein: CASSEDWDRRTEAFF.

V gene TRBV5-1 combines with J gene TRBJ1-1, with TRBD1 matching 7 bases. The V segment lost 4 bases and the J segment 7 bases; nucleotides outside the gene matches: 4. This CDR3 contains 12 residues. Germline V gene lookup returns CDR1 SGHRS and CDR2 YFSETQ. CDR3 DNA: TGCGCCAGCAGCCCGGGACAGAGTGAAGCTTTCTTT. Its translation is CASSPGQSEAFF.

This clone was seen a few times. The V gene is TRBV2, the J gene TRBJ1-5, with D unclear. V gave up 2 bases and J gave up 4 bases, with 6 bases separating them. Germline V gene lookup returns CDR1 SNHLY and CDR2 FYNNEI. This CDR3 is 13 amino acids long. CDR3 sequence reads: CASSESQNQPQHF. The DNA of the CDR3 is TGTGCCAGCAGTGAATCCCAAAATCAGCCCCAGCATTTT.

The V gene is TRBV6-6, the J gene TRBJ2-3, with D perhaps being TRBD1 or TRBD2 (5 bases each). Trimming removed 2 bases at V and 6 bases at J, with 18 bases between. Germline lookup yields CDR1 MNHNY and CDR2 SVGAGI (reference sequence). This CDR3 is 16 amino acids long. The CDR3 nucleotides are TGTGCCAGCAGTTACACGAGTGGGGGATCGATGGATACGCAGTATTTT. It yields the protein CASSYTSGGSMDTQYF.

The chain combines TRBV28 with TRBJ2-1; 12 bases map to TRBD1. The CDR3 runs 18 residues. Losses at the gene ends were 6 bases for V and 0 bases for J; bases not matched to a gene: 9. Germline assignment: CDR1 MDHEN and CDR2 SYDVKM. The CDR3 DNA reads as TGTGCCAGCAGATCCGGGACAGGGGGCAGAAGCTCCTACAATGAGCAGTTCTTC. This translates into CASRSGTGGRSSYNEQFF.

The J gene is TRBJ2-7, the V gene TRBV9; 12 bases line up with TRBD1. J lost 6 bases, V lost 3 bases, and 4 bases had no gene match. Per germline, CDR1 SGDLS and CDR2 YYNGEE. The CDR3 sequence is 14 residues long. The CDR3 region is CASSAGTGGGEQYF. As DNA, the CDR3 is TGTGCCAGCAGCGCCGGGACAGGGGGCGGCGAGCAGTACTTC.

V is TRBV28 and J is TRBJ2-7; D call uncertain. V lost 5 bases, J lost 0 bases, and 11 bases lay in between. The CDR3 totals 14 residues. CDR1 and CDR2 (germline): MDHEN, SYDVKM. CDR3 sequence reads: CASSEPGPSYEQYF. DNA for the CDR3: TGTGCCAGCAGTGAGCCAGGTCCCTCCTACGAGCAGTACTTC.

This clone showed up just once. The chain is built from TRBV7-9 and TRBJ1-5; no firm D call. The CDR3 is 12 amino acids. CDR1 is SEHNR and CDR2 is FQNEAQ in the germline V gene (reference sequence). V was pared by 4 bases and J by 4 bases, with 5 bases between. The CDR3 sequence is CASSWGNQPQHF. The CDR3 nucleotides are TGTGCCAGCAGCTGGGGAAATCAGCCCCAGCATTTT.

V and J are TRBV7-6 and TRBJ2-1; 12 bases align to TRBD2. The CDR3 is 19 residues long. Looked up from germline, CDR1 is SGHVS and CDR2 is FNYEAQ. Trimming took 4 bases from V and 0 from J; bases not matched to a gene: 10. CDR3 region: CASSSPGLAGLSSYNEQFF. The CDR3 DNA reads as TGTGCCAGCAGCTCACCGGGACTAGCGGGTTTGAGCTCCTACAATGAGCAGTTCTTC.

Only a few counts were recorded for this clone. The chain carries TRBV10-1 and TRBJ2-5; TRBD2 agrees at 11 bases. The CDR3 covers 16 residues. Trimming at V came to 0 bases and at J to 3 bases, leaving 3 bases not matched to a gene. CDR1 is WNHNN and CDR2 is SYGVQD in the germline V gene (reference sequence). CDR3 DNA: TGCGCCAGCAGTGAGTCCGGGACTAGCGGAGAAGAGACCCAGTACTTC. Translated: CASSESGTSGEETQYF.

Only a few counts were recorded for this clone. V and J are TRBV28 and TRBJ1-2; D not certain. The V gene's germline CDR1 is MDHEN and CDR2 SYDVKM. The CDR3 has 15 residues. V lost 5 bases, J lost 4 bases, and 17 bases lay in between. The CDR3 loop is CASSLQVDNLYGYTF. CDR3 DNA: TGTGCCAGCAGTCTTCAAGTCGACAATCTCTATGGCTACACCTTC.